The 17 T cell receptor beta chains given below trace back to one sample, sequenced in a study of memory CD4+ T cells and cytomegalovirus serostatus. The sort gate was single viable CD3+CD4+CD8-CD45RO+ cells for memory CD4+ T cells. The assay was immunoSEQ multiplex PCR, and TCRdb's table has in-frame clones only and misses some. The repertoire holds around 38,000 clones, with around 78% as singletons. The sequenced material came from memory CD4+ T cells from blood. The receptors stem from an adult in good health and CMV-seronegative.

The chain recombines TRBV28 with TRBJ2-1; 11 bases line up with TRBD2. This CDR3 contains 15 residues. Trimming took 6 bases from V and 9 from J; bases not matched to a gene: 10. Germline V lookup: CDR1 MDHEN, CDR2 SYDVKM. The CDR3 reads CASSRLLAGVREQFF. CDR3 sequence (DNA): TGTGCCAGCAGCCGGCTACTAGCGGGAGTTCGTGAGCAGTTCTTC.

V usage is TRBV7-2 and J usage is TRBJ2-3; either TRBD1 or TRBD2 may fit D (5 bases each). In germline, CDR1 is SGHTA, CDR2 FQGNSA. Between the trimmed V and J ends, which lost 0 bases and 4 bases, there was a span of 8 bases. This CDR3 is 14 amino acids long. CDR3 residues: CASSLARDADTQYF. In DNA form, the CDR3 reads TGTGCCAGCAGCTTAGCCAGGGACGCAGATACGCAGTATTTT.

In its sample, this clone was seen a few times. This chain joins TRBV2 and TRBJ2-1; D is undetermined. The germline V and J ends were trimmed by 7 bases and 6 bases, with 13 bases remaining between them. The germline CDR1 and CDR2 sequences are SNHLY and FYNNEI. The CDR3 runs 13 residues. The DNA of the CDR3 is TGTGCCAGCACAGATAGTAGGTTCAATGAGCAGTTCTTC. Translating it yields CASTDSRFNEQFF.

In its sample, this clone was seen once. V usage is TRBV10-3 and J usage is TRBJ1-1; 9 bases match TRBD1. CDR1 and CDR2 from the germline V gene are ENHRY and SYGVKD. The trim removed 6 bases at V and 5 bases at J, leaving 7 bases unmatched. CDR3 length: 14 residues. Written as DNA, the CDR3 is TGTGCCATCAGGATAACAGGGGGCGAAACTGAAGCTTTCTTT. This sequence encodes CAIRITGGETEAFF.

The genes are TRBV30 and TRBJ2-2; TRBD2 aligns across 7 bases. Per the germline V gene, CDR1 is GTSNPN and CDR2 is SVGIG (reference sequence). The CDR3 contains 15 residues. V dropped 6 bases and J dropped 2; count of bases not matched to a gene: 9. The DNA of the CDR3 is TGTGCCTGCCCAAAGGGAGGGCTTAACACCGGGGAGCTGTTTTTT. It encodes CACPKGGLNTGELFF.

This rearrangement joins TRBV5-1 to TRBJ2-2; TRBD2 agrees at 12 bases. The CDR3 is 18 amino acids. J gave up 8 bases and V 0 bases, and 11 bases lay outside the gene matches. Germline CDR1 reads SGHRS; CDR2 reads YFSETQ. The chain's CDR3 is CASSLEPGLAGLGGELFF. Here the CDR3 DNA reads TGCGCCAGCAGCTTGGAACCGGGACTAGCGGGTCTCGGAGGGGAGCTGTTTTTT.

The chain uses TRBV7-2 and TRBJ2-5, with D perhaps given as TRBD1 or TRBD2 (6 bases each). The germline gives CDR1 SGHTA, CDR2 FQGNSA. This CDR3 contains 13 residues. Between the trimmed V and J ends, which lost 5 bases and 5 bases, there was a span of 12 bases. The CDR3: CASSTLGGETQYF. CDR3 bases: TGTGCCAGCAGCACACTAGGGGGGGAGACCCAGTACTTC.

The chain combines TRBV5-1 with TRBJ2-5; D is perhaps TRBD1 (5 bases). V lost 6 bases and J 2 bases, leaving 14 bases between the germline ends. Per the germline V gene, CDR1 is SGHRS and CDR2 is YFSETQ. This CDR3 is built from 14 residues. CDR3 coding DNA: TGCGCCAGCACCCAGGGTACACGTCAAGAGACCCAGTACTTC. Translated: CASTQGTRQETQYF. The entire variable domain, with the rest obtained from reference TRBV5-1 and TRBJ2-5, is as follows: KAGVTQTPRYLIKTRGQQVTLSCSPISGHRSVSWYQQTPGQGLQFLFEYFSETQRNKGNFPGRFSGRQFSNSRSEMNVSTLELGDSALYLCASTQGTRQETQYFGPGTRLLVL.

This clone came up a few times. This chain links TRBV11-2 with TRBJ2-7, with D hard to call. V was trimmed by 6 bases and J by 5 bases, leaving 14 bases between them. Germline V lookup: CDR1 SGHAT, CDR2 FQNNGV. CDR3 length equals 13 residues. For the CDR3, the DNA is TGTGCCAGCAGGTTTCCCACCACCCACGAGCAGTACTTC. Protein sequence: CASRFPTTHEQYF.

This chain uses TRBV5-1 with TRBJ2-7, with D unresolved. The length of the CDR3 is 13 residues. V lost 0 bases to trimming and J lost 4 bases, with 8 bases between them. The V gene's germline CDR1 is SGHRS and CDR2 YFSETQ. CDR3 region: CASSLEPEYEQYF. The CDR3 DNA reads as TGCGCCAGCAGCTTGGAACCGGAGTACGAGCAGTACTTC.

CDR3 in DNA: TGTGCCAGCAGTTTATTACGCGCAACTAATGAAAAACTGTTTTTT. This sequence encodes CASSLLRATNEKLFF. The J gene is TRBJ1-4, the V gene TRBV27; D unclear. Trimming pared 1 base from V and 0 bases from J, leaving 6 bases between. CDR3 length equals 15 residues. The germline V gene has CDR1 MNHEY and CDR2 SMNVEV (reference sequence).

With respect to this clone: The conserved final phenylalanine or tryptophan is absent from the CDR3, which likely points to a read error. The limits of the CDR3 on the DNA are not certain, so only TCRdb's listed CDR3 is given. The CDR3: CASSLGLGQVV. The chain recombines TRBV7-2 with TRBJ1-1; the D segment call TRBD1 is taken from the table without a DNA check. The CDR3 is 11 amino acids in total, end residues counted. CDR1 and CDR2 from the germline V gene are SGHTA and FQGNSA.

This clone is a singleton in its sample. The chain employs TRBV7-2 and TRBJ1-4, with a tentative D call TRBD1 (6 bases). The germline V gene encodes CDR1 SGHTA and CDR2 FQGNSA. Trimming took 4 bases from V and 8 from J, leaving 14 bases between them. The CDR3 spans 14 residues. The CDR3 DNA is TGTGCCAGCAGCTCTGGGCGGGGGGCCGAAAAACTGTTTTTT. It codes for CASSSGRGAEKLFF.

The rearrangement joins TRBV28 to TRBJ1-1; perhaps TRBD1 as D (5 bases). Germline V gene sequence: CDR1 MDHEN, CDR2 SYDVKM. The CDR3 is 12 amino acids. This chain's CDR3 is CASMGPNTEAFF. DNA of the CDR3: TGTGCAAGTATGGGACCGAACACTGAAGCTTTCTTT.

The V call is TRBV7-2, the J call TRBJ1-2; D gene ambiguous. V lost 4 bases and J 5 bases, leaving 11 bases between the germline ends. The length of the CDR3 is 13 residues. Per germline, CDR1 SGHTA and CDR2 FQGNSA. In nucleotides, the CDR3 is TGTGCCAGCAGCTCCCCGGGGAGGTATGGCTACACCTTC. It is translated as CASSSPGRYGYTF.

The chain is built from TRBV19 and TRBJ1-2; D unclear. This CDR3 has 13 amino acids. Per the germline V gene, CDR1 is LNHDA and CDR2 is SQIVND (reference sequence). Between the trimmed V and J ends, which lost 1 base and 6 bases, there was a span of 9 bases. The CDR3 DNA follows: TGTGCCAGTAGTATAGGTCCGGGGAATGGCTACACCTTC. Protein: CASSIGPGNGYTF.

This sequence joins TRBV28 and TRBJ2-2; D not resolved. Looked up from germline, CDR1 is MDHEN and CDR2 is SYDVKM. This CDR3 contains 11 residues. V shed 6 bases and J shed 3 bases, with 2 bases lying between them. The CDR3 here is CASSDTGELFF. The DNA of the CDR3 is TGTGCCAGCAGCGACACCGGGGAGCTGTTTTTT.